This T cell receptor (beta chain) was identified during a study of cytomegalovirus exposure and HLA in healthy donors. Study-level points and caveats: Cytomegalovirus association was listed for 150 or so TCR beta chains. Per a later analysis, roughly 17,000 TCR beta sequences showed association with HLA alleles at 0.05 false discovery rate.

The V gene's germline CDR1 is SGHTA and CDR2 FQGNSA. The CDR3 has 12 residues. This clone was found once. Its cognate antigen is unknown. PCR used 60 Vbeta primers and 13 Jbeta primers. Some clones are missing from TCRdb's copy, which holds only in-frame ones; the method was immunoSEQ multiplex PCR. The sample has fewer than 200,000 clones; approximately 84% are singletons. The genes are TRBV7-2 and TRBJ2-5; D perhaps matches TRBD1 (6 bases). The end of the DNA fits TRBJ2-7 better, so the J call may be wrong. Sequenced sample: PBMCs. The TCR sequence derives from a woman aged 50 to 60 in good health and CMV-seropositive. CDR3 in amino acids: CASNEQGDEQYF. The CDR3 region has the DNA TGTGCCAGCAACGAACAGGGTGACGAGCAGTACTTC.